The 7 T cell receptor beta chains in this list originate from one sample, sequenced in a study of blood T cell repertoires in COVID-19. Measured with immunoSEQ multiplex PCR; TCRdb has only the in-frame clones, and not every one. The table has nearly 95,000 clones, 87% seen once; the top ten hold around 7.4%. Sequencing was done on a sample of peripheral blood. The origin of the receptors is a human donor with acute or convalescent COVID-19. The donor label of this sample is uncertain.

The V and J genes are TRBV9 and TRBJ1-2; D is possibly TRBD1 (6 bases). CDR1 and CDR2 from the germline V gene are SGDLS and YYNGEE. V was shortened by 2 bases and J by 7 bases, with 12 bases between the two germline ends. This CDR3 is 13 amino acids long. As DNA, the CDR3 is TGTGCCAGCAGCGTTCGACAGGAGTTTGGCTACACCTTC. Translating it yields CASSVRQEFGYTF.

The table lists this clone with a count of one. This chain joins TRBV29-1 and TRBJ1-1; D remains unclear. The germline V gene encodes CDR1 SQVTM and CDR2 ANQGSEA. The CDR3 has 10 amino acids. The V end lost 7 bases, the J end lost 1 base, and 4 bases lay between the germline ends. CDR3 sequence reads: CSDGNTEAFF. The CDR3, as DNA: TGCAGCGACGGGAACACTGAAGCTTTCTTT.

The V gene is TRBV27, the J gene TRBJ1-5, with TRBD1 identical over 7 bases. With V trimmed by 6 bases and J by 7 bases, 3 bases remained unmatched. The CDR3 has 12 amino acids. Germline-derived CDR1 and CDR2 are MNHEY and SMNVEV (reference sequence). CDR3 coding DNA: TGTGCCAGCAGGACAGGGCGGCAGCCCCAGCATTTT. Its protein product is CASRTGRQPQHF.

The rearrangement uses TRBV5-6 and TRBJ2-2; tentative D call: TRBD2 (7 bases). CDR1 and CDR2 from the germline V gene are SGHDT and YYEEEE. V lost 0 bases, J lost 4 bases, and 13 bases lay in between. The CDR3 contains 16 residues. Here the CDR3 reads CASSLGGGAATGELFF. CDR3 bases: TGTGCCAGCAGCTTGGGGGGGGGCGCAGCCACCGGGGAGCTGTTTTTT.

J is TRBJ1-4 and V is TRBV10-3; 8 bases line up with TRBD1. V shed 5 bases and J 6 bases; nucleotides not matched to a gene: 8. Germline loops: CDR1 ENHRY, CDR2 SYGVKD. This CDR3 is 15 amino acids long. CDR3 bases: TGTGCCATCAGTCCCACAGGGGGTCCGTATGAAAAACTGTTTTTT. Translating it yields CAISPTGGPYEKLFF.

A single count supports this clone. The chain recombines TRBV18 with TRBJ1-6; D unclear. Germline CDR1 and CDR2: KGHSH and LQKENI. CDR3 size: 16 residues. V was clipped by 2 bases and J by 8 bases, with 16 bases between them. CDR3: CASSPSYLRWDSPLHF. CDR3 DNA: TGTGCCAGCTCACCATCGTACCTGCGGTGGGATTCACCCCTCCACTTT.

The genes are TRBV28 and TRBJ1-6, with D possibly matching TRBD1 (5 bases). Trimming left V 4 bases short and J 5 bases short, with 12 bases between. This CDR3 contains 15 residues. Germline V gene sequence: CDR1 MDHEN, CDR2 SYDVKM. The CDR3 DNA is TGTGCCAGCAGTTCCGTCTGGGGCAATAATTCACCCCTCCACTTT. Translated, it gives CASSSVWGNNSPLHF.